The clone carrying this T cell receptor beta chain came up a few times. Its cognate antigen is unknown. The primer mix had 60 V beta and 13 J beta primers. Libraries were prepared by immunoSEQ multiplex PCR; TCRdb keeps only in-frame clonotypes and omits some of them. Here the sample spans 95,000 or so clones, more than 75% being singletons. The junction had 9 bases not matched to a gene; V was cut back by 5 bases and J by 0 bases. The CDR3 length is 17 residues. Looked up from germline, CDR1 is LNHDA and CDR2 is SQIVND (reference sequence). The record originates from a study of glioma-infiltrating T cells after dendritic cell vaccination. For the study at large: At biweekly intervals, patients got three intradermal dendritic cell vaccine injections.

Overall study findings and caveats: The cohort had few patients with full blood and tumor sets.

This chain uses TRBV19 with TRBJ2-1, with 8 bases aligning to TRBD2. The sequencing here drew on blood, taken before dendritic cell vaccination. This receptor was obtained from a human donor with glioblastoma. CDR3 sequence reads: CASSPHSSGLSYNEQFF. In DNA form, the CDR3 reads TGTGCCAGTAGTCCTCACTCTAGCGGGCTCTCCTACAATGAGCAGTTCTTC. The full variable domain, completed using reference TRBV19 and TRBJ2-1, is DGGITQSPKYLFRKEGQNVTLSCEQNLNHDAMYWYRQDPGQGLRLIYYSQIVNDFQKGDIAEGYSVSREKKESFPLTVTSAQKNPTAFYLCASSPHSSGLSYNEQFFGPGTRLTVL.